This note documents a single T cell receptor (beta chain) sequence. Its ends do not fully match the called genes, so a read error is possible. The PCR made use of 60 Vbeta and 13 Jbeta primers. The data were produced by immunoSEQ multiplex PCR, yet TCRdb's version contains in-frame clones alone and is incomplete. The profile shows under 75,000 clones, 65% to 80% of them singletons. This entry belongs to a study of cytomegalovirus exposure and HLA in healthy donors. The germline CDR1 and CDR2 sequences are SSHAT and FNYEAQ (reference sequence). CDR3 length: 13 amino acids. The gene calls are TRBV7-7 and TRBJ2-1, with a possible D match to TRBD2 (6 bases). Source material: PBMCs. The sequence came from a man aged 35 to 55 in good health and CMV-seropositive. CDR3 DNA: TGTGCTAGCAGTCTGGGACTCGCGGATGAGCAGTTCTTC. Encoded protein: CASSLGLADEQFF.